At least ten counts were recorded for the clone carrying this T cell receptor beta chain. The antigen is unknown. TCRdb processed the reads anew with MiXCR; each CDR3 protein has one entry. Of roughly 310,000 distinct CDR3 sequences listed, 15% to 20% are singletons. The sample belongs to a study of T cell repertoires in cytomegalovirus infection. The overall study: Matching HLA type, along with CMV infection, was indicated by public TCR beta signatures. Study-level points and caveats: Across the ex vivo response, the dominant clonotypes were HLA-C-restricted CMV-specific TCR beta clonotypes.

The length of the CDR3 is 14 residues. The ends were cut back, 0 bases at V and 4 bases at J, with 9 bases in the middle. The clonotype was recovered from a human donor in good health (CMV status not recorded). Some clones in this sample may be carry-over from other donors' samples. The specimen sequenced was PBMCs. The V and J genes are TRBV12-3 or TRBV12-4 and TRBJ1-2, with unresolved D. The CDR3 spells CASSLAQAGYGYTF. The DNA of the CDR3 is TGTGCCAGCAGTTTAGCCCAGGCGGGCTATGGCTACACCTTC.